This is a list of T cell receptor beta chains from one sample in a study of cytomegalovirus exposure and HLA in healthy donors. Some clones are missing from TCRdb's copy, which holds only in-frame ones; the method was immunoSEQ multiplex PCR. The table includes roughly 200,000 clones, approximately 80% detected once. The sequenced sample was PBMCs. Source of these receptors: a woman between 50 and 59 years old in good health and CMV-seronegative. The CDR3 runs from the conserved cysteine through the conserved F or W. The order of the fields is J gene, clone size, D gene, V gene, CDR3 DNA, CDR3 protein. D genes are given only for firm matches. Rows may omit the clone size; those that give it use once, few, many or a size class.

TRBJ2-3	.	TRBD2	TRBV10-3	TGTGCCATCAGACCTGGACTAGCGGGGACCAGGGATACGCAGTATTTT	CAIRPGLAGTRDTQYF
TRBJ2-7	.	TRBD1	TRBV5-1	TGCGCCAGCAGCTCAGGGACAGGGAGTTTACTCTACGAGCAGTACTTC	CASSSGTGSLLYEQYF
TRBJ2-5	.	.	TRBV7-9	TGTGCCAGCAGCCCCGGGTCCCTTAAAGAGACCCAGTACTTC	CASSPGSLKETQYF
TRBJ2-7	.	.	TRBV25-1	TGTGCCAGCAGTGGCATAGCCGTATCCGGCAACTCCGAGCAGTACTTC	CASSGIAVSGNSEQYF
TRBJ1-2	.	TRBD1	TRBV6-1	TGTGCCAGCAGTGGACCAGAAGGACAGGGGGCGAAGTACACCTTC	CASSGPEGQGAKYTF
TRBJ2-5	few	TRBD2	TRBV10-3	TGTGCCATCAGTGAACCGGGAGGGAGCGTAGCGGGGTCCCAAGAGACCCAGTACTTC	CAISEPGGSVAGSQETQYF
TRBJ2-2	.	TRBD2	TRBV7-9	TGTGCCAGCAGCATGGGACTAGCGGGGGTCAAACGGGGCACCGGGGAGCTGTTTTTT	CASSMGLAGVKRGTGELFF
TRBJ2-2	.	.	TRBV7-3	TGTGCCAGCAGCTGGAAGCAGGGAACCGGGGAGCTGTTTTTT	CASSWKQGTGELFF
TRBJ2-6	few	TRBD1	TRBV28	TGTGCCAGCGGGGATGCGACAGGGGCCATCGGCTCTGGGGCCAACGTCCTGACTTTC	CASGDATGAIGSGANVLTF
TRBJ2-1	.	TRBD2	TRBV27	TGTGCCAGCAGTTTATATGCCTTTGGGTCGGCGGGAGCTCGCAATGAGCAGTTCTTC	CASSLYAFGSAGARNEQFF
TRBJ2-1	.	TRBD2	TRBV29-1	TGCAGCGCTCGCGGGAGGACGTACAATGAGCAGTTCTTC	CSARGRTYNEQFF
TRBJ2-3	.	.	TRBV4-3	TGCGCCAGCAGCCAAGCCCGCGTAGATACGCAGTATTTT	CASSQARVDTQYF
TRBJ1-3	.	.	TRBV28	TGTGCCAGCAGTTCCCCGGGGTCGGGAAACACCATATATTTT	CASSSPGSGNTIYF
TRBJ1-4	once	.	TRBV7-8	TGTGCCAGCAGCTTAGCTACTCTGGAGGAAAAACTGTTTTTT	CASSLATLEEKLFF
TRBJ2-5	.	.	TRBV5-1	TGCGCCAGCAGCTTGGTCCCTACAGGGAACCAAGAGACCCAGTACTTC	CASSLVPTGNQETQYF
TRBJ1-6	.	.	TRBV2	TGCATCCTCGGGACAAAATATAATTCACCCCTCCACTTT	CILGTKYNSPLHF
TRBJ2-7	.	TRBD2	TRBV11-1	TGTGCCAGCAGCTTACGGCTAGCGGAGGAGCAGTACTTC	CASSLRLAEEQYF
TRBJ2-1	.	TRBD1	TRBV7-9	TGTGCCAGCAGCTTAGGAGACAGGGTCTCCTACAATGAGCAGTTCTTC	CASSLGDRVSYNEQFF
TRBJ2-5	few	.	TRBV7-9	TGTGCCAGCAGCTTAGGGACTGAAGAGACCCAGTACTTC	CASSLGTEETQYF
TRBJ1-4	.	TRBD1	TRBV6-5	TGTGCCAGCAGAACCTCAGGGGGATCTAATGAAAAACTGTTTTTT	CASRTSGGSNEKLFF
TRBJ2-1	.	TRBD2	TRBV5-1	TGCGCCAGCAGCATTCGGACTAGCGGGAGAGGGGACGGTGAGCAGTTCTTC	CASSIRTSGRGDGEQFF
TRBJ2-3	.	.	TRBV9	TGTGCCAGCGGGAAGATTGGCGGGACAGATACGCAGTATTTT	CASGKIGGTDTQYF
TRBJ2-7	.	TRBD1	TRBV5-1	TGCGCCAGCAGCCTCGAGGCACAGGGGGGCTACGAGCAGTACTTC	CASSLEAQGGYEQYF
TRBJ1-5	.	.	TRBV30	TGTGCCTGGAGTATTACGACTTTAAATCAGCCCCAGCATTTT	CAWSITTLNQPQHF
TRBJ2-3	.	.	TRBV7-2	TGTGCCAGCAGCTCGCTGGGCAGGGATGATACGCAGTATTTT	CASSSLGRDDTQYF
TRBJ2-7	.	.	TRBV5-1	TGCGCCAGCAGCTTGGATTGGGACACGACCTACGAGCAGTACTTC	CASSLDWDTTYEQYF
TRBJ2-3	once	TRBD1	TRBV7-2	TGTGCCAGCAGCTCTCCAGGGGGAATGAAAACAGATACGCAGTATTTT	CASSSPGGMKTDTQYF
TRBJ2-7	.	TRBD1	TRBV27	TGTGCCAGCAGTTTGGGGACAGGGGTAGTGTACGAGCAGTACTTC	CASSLGTGVVYEQYF
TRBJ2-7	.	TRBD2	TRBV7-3	TGTGCCAGCAGCTCGGGACTAGCGGGAGAGTACGAGCAGTACTTC	CASSSGLAGEYEQYF
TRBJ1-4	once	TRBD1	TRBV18	TGTGCCAGCTCGTCGACCGGGACAGGGAGGAATGAAAAACTGTTTTTT	CASSSTGTGRNEKLFF
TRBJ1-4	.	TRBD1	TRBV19	TGTGCCAGTAGCTGGAGAGAGGGGGCACTTTCGTCAACTAATGAAAAACTGTTTTTT	CASSWREGALSSTNEKLFF
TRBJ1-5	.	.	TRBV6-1	TGTGCCAGCAGTCAAAGCGGGGGGAAGCCCCAGCATTTT	CASSQSGGKPQHF
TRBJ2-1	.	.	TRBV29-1	TGCAGCGTTGCGACCCTCGGGGGAAATGAGCAGTTCTTC	CSVATLGGNEQFF
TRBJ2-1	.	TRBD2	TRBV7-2	TGTGCCAGCAGCTTAGCGGGCGGGGGGGGGTACAATGAGCAGTTCTTC	CASSLAGGGGYNEQFF
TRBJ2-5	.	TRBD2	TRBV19	TGTGCCAGTAGTCCGACTAGCGGGGGGCCGGGTACCCAGTACTTC	CASSPTSGGPGTQYF
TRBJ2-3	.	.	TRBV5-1	TGCGCCAGCAGCTTCGGTAGCGGTAGAAGCACAGATACGCAGTATTTT	CASSFGSGRSTDTQYF
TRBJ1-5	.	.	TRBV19	TGTGCCAGTAGTCCTCGGGGGGGAGCGCAGCCCCAGCATTTT	CASSPRGGAQPQHF
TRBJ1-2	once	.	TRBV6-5	TGTGCCAGCAGTCAAGGGAGGGGGGGTTATGGCTACACCTTC	CASSQGRGGYGYTF
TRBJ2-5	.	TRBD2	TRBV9	TGTGCCAGCAGCGCACTAGCGGGGGCCTCCCGGGAGACCCAGTACTTC	CASSALAGASRETQYF
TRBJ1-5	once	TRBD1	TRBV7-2	TGTGCCAGCAGCTGGGACAGAAATCAGCCCCAGCATTTT	CASSWDRNQPQHF
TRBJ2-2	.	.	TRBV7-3	TGTGCCAGCAGCTCTACTTACGTGGGCCCGAACACCGGGGAGCTGTTTTTT	CASSSTYVGPNTGELFF